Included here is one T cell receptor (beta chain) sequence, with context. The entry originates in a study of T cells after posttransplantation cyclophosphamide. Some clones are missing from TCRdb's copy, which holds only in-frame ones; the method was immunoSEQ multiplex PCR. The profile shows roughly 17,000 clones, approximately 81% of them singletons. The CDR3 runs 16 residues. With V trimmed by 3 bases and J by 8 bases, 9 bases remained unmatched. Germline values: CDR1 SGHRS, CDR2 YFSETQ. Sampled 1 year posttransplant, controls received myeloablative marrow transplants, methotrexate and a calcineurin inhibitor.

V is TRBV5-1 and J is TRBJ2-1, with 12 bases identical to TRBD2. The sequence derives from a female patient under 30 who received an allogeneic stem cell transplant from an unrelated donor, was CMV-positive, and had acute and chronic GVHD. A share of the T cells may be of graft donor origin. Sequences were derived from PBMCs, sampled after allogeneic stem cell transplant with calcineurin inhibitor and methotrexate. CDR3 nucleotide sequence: TGCGCCAGCAGCTGGGCTAGCGGGAGGGTTAGGTATGAGCAGTTCTTC. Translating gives CASSWASGRVRYEQFF.